The 10 T cell receptor beta chains in this list originate from one sample, sequenced in a study of blood T cell repertoires in COVID-19. Clones were sequenced by immunoSEQ multiplex PCR, and TCRdb holds only the in-frame ones, with some missing. In the table there are about 150,000 clones, 78% of which are singletons. Sequences were obtained from peripheral blood. These receptors were taken from a man in his 60s who had recovered from COVID-19.

CDR3 DNA: TGTGCCAGCAGCGCGTCCCGGGGACTCGCGAACACCGGGGAGCTGTTTTTT. Protein: CASSASRGLANTGELFF. The chain has TRBV9 and TRBJ2-2; a weak D match, TRBD2 (6 bases). CDR3 length: 17 amino acids. Germline V gene sequence: CDR1 SGDLS, CDR2 YYNGEE. Trimming pared 3 bases from V and 0 bases from J, leaving 15 bases between.

J is TRBJ1-5 and V is TRBV30; maybe TRBD1 (5 bases). From germline, CDR1 is GTSNPN and CDR2 SVGIG (reference sequence). V was shortened by 5 bases and J by 7 bases, with 12 bases between the two germline ends. The CDR3 loop spans 12 amino acids. The chain's CDR3 is CAWGAGFQPQHF. CDR3 nucleotides: TGTGCCTGGGGGGCAGGTTTCCAGCCCCAGCATTTT.

The genes are TRBV7-2 and TRBJ1-4, with D unresolved. CDR1 is SGHTA and CDR2 is FQGNSA in the germline V gene. This CDR3 is 15 amino acids long. Trimming pared 5 bases from V and 8 bases from J, leaving 18 bases between. CDR3 sequence reads: CASSPRAPPGEKLFF. CDR3 nucleotides: TGTGCCAGCAGCCCTAGGGCACCGCCGGGGGAAAAACTGTTTTTT.

V usage is TRBV7-3 and J usage is TRBJ1-3, with a possible D match to TRBD1 (5 bases). CDR1 is SGHTA and CDR2 is FQGTGA in the germline V gene. V was trimmed by 5 bases and J by 4 bases, leaving 9 bases between them. The CDR3 spans 13 residues. The CDR3 sequence: CASSPGQGNTIYF. In DNA, the CDR3 is TGTGCCAGCAGCCCCGGACAAGGAAACACCATATATTTT.

This chain connects TRBV28 to TRBJ1-3, with a tentative D call TRBD1 (5 bases). Germline CDR1 reads MDHEN; CDR2 reads SYDVKM. The CDR3 length is 15 residues. Trimming cost V 11 bases and J 6 bases, with 23 bases left between them. CDR3 nucleotide sequence: TGTGCCTCCTCCCAGGGCCCAGCTCCGCAAAACACCATATATTTT. It specifies CASSQGPAPQNTIYF.

This clone appeared a single time. This rearrangement joins TRBV29-1 to TRBJ1-1, with TRBD1 as a possible D gene (6 bases). Trimming removed 3 bases at V and 0 bases at J, with 8 bases between. This CDR3 has 13 amino acids. Germline V CDR1 and CDR2: SQVTM, ANQGSEA. CDR3 amino acids: CSVDDRLNTEAFF. CDR3 DNA: TGCAGCGTTGACGACAGGCTGAACACTGAAGCTTTCTTT.

The chain has TRBV19 and TRBJ1-1; D remains ambiguous. The germline V gene encodes CDR1 LNHDA and CDR2 SQIVND (reference sequence). V was clipped by 8 bases and J by 7 bases, with 14 bases between them. The CDR3 is 12 residues long. The CDR3, as DNA: TGTGCCAGTCTAGTCGAATTCGGTGAAGCTTTCTTT. Translating gives CASLVEFGEAFF.

Only a few counts were recorded for this clone. This chain joins TRBV4-2 and TRBJ2-3; D remains ambiguous. The germline gives CDR1 LGHNA, CDR2 YNFKEQ. Trimming shortened V by 1 base and J by 4 bases, and 12 bases separated the two germline ends. This CDR3 is built from 15 residues. As DNA, the CDR3 is TGTGCCAGCAGCCAAGTTCGTGGGCGCCCAGATACGCAGTATTTT. Encoded protein: CASSQVRGRPDTQYF.

V and J are TRBV27 and TRBJ2-7; a weak D match, TRBD1 (6 bases). V lost 3 bases and J 5 bases, leaving 11 bases between the germline ends. The germline gives CDR1 MNHEY, CDR2 SMNVEV (reference sequence). The CDR3 spans 13 residues. CDR3 DNA: TGTGCCAGCAGTTTCCTAGGACAGAACGAGCAGTACTTC. It specifies CASSFLGQNEQYF.

CDR3 sequence reads: CASSDPGLAGGEGSYNEQFF. In nucleotides, the CDR3 is TGTGCCAGTTCTGACCCGGGACTAGCGGGAGGAGAGGGGTCCTACAATGAGCAGTTCTTC. The chain carries TRBV19 and TRBJ2-1, with TRBD2 identical over 15 bases. Per germline, CDR1 LNHDA and CDR2 SQIVND (reference sequence). The CDR3 loop spans 20 amino acids. V was clipped by 8 bases and J by 1 base; unmatched bases: 15.